Following are 5 T cell receptor beta chains from one sample sequenced in a study of siplizumab effects on memory and regulatory T cells. TCRdb's table, derived via immunoSEQ multiplex PCR, lists solely in-frame clones and lacks some. This repertoire shows more than 85,000 clones, 85% to 95% found once; its top ten account for approximately 0.32%. Input material: CD4+ T cells sorted from blood. All receptors derive from a human donor in good health.

The chain carries TRBV7-2 and TRBJ2-4, with TRBD1 as a possible D gene (6 bases). Germline V gives CDR1 SGHTA, CDR2 FQGNSA. V lost 4 bases to trimming and J lost 5 bases, with 15 bases between them. The CDR3 is 15 residues long. CDR3 sequence reads: CASSSQNRDQNIQYF. The CDR3 bases are TGTGCCAGCAGCTCCCAAAACAGGGATCAAAACATTCAGTACTTC.

The chain combines TRBV18 with TRBJ1-2; D is possibly TRBD1 (5 bases). Germline lookup yields CDR1 KGHSH and CDR2 LQKENI. The ends were cut back, 3 bases at V and 11 bases at J, with 16 bases in the middle. The CDR3 length is 13 residues. Here the CDR3 reads CASSPPGQSRYTF. CDR3 coding DNA: TGTGCCAGCTCACCCCCGGGGCAGTCGCGATACACCTTC. The variable domain in full, completed from reference TRBV18 and TRBJ1-2, reads NAGVMQNPRHLVRRRGQEARLRCSPMKGHSHVYWYRQLPEEGLKFMVYLQKENIIDESGMPKERFSAEFPKEGPSILRIQQVVRGDSAAYFCASSPPGQSRYTFGSGTRLTVV.

The gene calls are TRBV5-1 and TRBJ2-7; 15 bases align to TRBD2. The germline gives CDR1 SGHRS, CDR2 YFSETQ. J lost 4 bases, V lost 3 bases, and 11 bases had no gene match. There are 18 residues in the CDR3. The DNA of the CDR3 is TGCGCCAGCAGCTCGGCACGGACTAGCGGGGGGGCCTGGTACGAGCAGTACTTC. It codes for CASSSARTSGGAWYEQYF. The variable domain in full, with the rest retrieved from reference TRBV5-1 and TRBJ2-7, is KAGVTQTPRYLIKTRGQQVTLSCSPISGHRSVSWYQQTPGQGLQFLFEYFSETQRNKGNFPGRFSGRQFSNSRSEMNVSTLELGDSALYLCASSSARTSGGAWYEQYFGPGTRLTVT.

The V call is TRBV14, the J call TRBJ2-5; no reliable D call. This CDR3 comprises 12 residues. Germline values: CDR1 SGHDN, CDR2 FVKESK. V was cut by 1 base and J by 5 bases, with 5 bases left in between. The CDR3 region is CASSQGRETQYF. CDR3 in DNA: TGTGCCAGCAGCCAAGGCCGGGAGACCCAGTACTTC.

In its sample, this clone was seen once. This sequence joins TRBV29-1 and TRBJ1-1; D possibly corresponds to TRBD1 (5 bases). CDR1 is SQVTM and CDR2 is ANQGSEA in the germline V gene. V lost 8 bases and J lost 0, with 10 bases in between. The CDR3 spans 12 residues. DNA of the CDR3: TGCAGCCACAGGTTAATGAACACTGAAGCTTTCTTT. It encodes CSHRLMNTEAFF. Variable domain in full (rest from reference TRBV29-1 and TRBJ1-1): SAVISQKPSRDICQRGTSLTIQCQVDSQVTMMFWYRQQPGQSLTLIATANQGSEATYESGFVIDKFPISRPNLTFSTLTVSNMSPEDSSIYLCSHRLMNTEAFFGQGTRLTVV.